This T cell receptor beta chain was observed in a study of regulatory T cells in long-lasting Graves disease. The wider study: Antithyroid drugs had been given to newly diagnosed Graves' patients for under 3 months.

There are many counts of this clonotype. What it recognizes is unknown. Whole-study findings and limits: Because few samples were included, accuracy may have been lower.

There are 16 residues in the CDR3. CDR1 SGHTA and CDR2 FQGTGA come from the germline V gene. V lost 4 bases, J lost 2 bases, and 4 bases stayed unmatched. Arm-PCR of CDR3 regions and iRepertoire HTBI primers were used to build TCR beta libraries. TCRdb reprocessed the multiplex PCR reads with MiXCR, giving one entry per CDR3 protein. In the table there are 380,000 or so distinct CDR3 sequences, 15% to 20% of which are singletons. Time point specified: newly diagnosed GD, antithyroid drugs for less than 3 months. With RNA extracted from PBMCs as input, the TCR library was made. This sample was shared with a second study, whose subject was T cells in Graves' hyperthyroidism and ophthalmopathy.

J is TRBJ2-5 and V is TRBV7-3; 13 bases line up with TRBD2. This clonotype was obtained from a young woman with Graves disease. Material: peripheral blood mononuclear cells (PBMCs), obtained at new diagnosis, from a patient treated with antithyroid drugs. The CDR3 DNA follows: TGTGCCAGCAGCTCGTCGACTAGCGGGAGGCAAGAGACCCAGTACTTC. Translation gives CASSSSTSGRQETQYF. The full variable domain, rest sourced from reference TRBV7-3 and TRBJ2-5, is GAGVSQTPSNKVTEKGKYVELRCDPISGHTALYWYRQSLGQGPEFLIYFQGTGAADDSGLPNDRFFAVRPEGSVSTLKIQRTERGDSAVYLCASSSSTSGRQETQYFGPGTRLLVL.